This TCR beta chain was documented in a study of cytomegalovirus exposure and HLA in healthy donors. On the study more broadly: A later analysis reported the roughly 120 validation repertoires used the same platform as the approximately 660 first-cohort repertoires. Overall study findings and caveats: In vitro work confirmed that a few CMV-associated chains recognize CMV antigens. It was approximately 150 TCR beta chains that were listed as cytomegalovirus-associated. The tendency of first-cohort TCR clusters to co-occur in the 120 validation repertoires was identified by a subsequent analysis.

For this clone: Its antigen is undetermined.

TCRdb's copy holds only in-frame clones and misses some; the assay was immunoSEQ multiplex PCR. This sample has 130,000 to 150,000 clones, with 75% to 90% found just once. The CDR3 runs 13 residues. Trimming removed 0 bases from V and 6 bases from J, with 9 bases in between. Germline V lookup: CDR1 SGHTA, CDR2 FQGNSA. The V and J genes are TRBV7-2 and TRBJ2-7, with a tentative D call TRBD2 (5 bases). This receptor was taken from a woman under 40 in good health and CMV-seropositive. The source material was PBMCs. The CDR3 DNA reads TGTGCCAGCAGCTTAGCTAGAGGGCTCGAGCAGTACTTC. Translating gives CASSLARGLEQYF.